This T cell receptor beta chain comes out of a study of T-cell reconstitution after alpha-beta-depleted transplantation in children. Molecular barcoding with unique molecular identifiers was used for the TCRbeta library. TCRdb re-called the PCR reads with MiXCR, one entry per CDR3 protein. The sample carries 70,000 to 95,000 distinct CDR3 sequences, about 14% recorded once. This CDR3 has 14 residues. Germline V gene lookup returns CDR1 SGHRS and CDR2 YFSETQ. V dropped 7 bases and J dropped 2; count of bases not matched to a gene: 6. The specimen was PBMCs, mostly from graft donor cells, collected 180 days after TCRalphabeta/CD19-depleted stem cell transplant. This chain links TRBV5-1 with TRBJ1-3; 7 bases align to TRBD1. This sequence was found in a male patient aged 2-15 years who had a stem cell transplant for acute lymphoblastic leukemia, so the T cells may come from the graft donor. The CDR3 is CASSGGSAGNTIYF. CDR3 coding DNA: TGCGCCAGCTCAGGGGGTAGCGCTGGAAACACCATATATTTT.